The rows below give T cell receptor beta chains drawn from one sample of a study of CD8 T cells in ankylosing spondylitis. TCRdb called the 5' RACE reads again in MiXCR, with one record for every CDR3 protein. The data show approximately 250,000 distinct CDR3 sequences, with less than 9.5% seen just once and roughly 4.9% held by the top ten. The sequencing input was blood, either unsorted or a sorted T cell fraction (not recorded which). The receptors originated from a female donor with ankylosing spondylitis or in good health (not recorded which). The CDR3 runs from the conserved cysteine through the conserved F or W. A D gene is named only where the DNA matches it firmly. Size is omitted from some rows. Given values are once, few, many or a class for expanded clones.

v_call d_call clone_size cdr3_aa
TRBV5-1 TRBD1 many CASSTGGNYGYTF
TRBV9 TRBD2 many CASSRASGVGWGETQYF
TRBV28 . many CASTQGHSYEQYF
TRBV7-2 . few CASSTSLQETQYF
TRBV30 TRBD1 . CAWSRRGGQGLGTNEKLFF
TRBV5-1 TRBD1 many CASSPPGQGASYEQYF
TRBV27 TRBD2 many CASRGTMDSYEQYF
TRBV5-5 . many CASTLGRVQETQYF
TRBV20-1 TRBD2 many CSASPHDLSGRIEQFF
TRBV20-1 . many CSARDLRAGELFF
TRBV20-1 TRBD1 many CSALDRAGTEAFF
TRBV19 TRBD2 . CASSIAAGGETQYF
TRBV11-2 . many CASSHGQNNEKLFF
TRBV19 . many CASFPNGLNTGELFF
TRBV28 TRBD1 many CASSPRQGVSWEQYF
TRBV7-9 . few CASSLKDSNTGELFF
TRBV20-1 TRBD2 many CSASGGLAGVMDEQYF
TRBV29-1 . many CSVEGLDRRMDTEAFF
TRBV6-1 TRBD1 many CASKGDRGIGELFF
TRBV29-1 . many CSVEEPNTEAFF
TRBV3-1 TRBD1 many CASSRGQAGGYTF
TRBV20-1 . many CSATYPRGVEQFF
TRBV2 . many CATALSYEQYF
TRBV3-1 TRBD2 many CASSPRLAGVNEQFF
TRBV7-2 . . CASSSPVPDSRSEQYF
TRBV20-1 . many CSARDGGRTEAFF
TRBV7-9 TRBD2 few CASSQTTSASYEQYF
TRBV20-1 TRBD1 many CSARTAGGQFF